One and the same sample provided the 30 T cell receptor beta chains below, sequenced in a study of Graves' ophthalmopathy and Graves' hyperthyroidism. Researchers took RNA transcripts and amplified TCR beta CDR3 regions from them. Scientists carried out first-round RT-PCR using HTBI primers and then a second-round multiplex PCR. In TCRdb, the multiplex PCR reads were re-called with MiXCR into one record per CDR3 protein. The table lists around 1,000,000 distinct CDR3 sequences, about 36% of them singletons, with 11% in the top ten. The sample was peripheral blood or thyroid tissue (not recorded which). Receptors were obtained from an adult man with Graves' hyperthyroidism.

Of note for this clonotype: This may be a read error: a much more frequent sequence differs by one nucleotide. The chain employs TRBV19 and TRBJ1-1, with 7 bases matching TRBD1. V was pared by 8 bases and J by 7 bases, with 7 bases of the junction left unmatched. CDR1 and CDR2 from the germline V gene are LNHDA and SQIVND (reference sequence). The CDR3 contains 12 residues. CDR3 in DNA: TGTGCCAGTCCGACAGGGAATTTTGAAGCTTTCTTT. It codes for CASPTGNFEAFF.

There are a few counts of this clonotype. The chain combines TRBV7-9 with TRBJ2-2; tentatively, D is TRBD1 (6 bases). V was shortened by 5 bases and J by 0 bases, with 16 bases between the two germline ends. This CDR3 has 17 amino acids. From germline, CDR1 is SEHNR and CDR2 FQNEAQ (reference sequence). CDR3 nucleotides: TGTGCCAGCAGCCCATCGGGGACAACCCCGAACACCGGGGAGCTGTTTTTT. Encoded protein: CASSPSGTTPNTGELFF. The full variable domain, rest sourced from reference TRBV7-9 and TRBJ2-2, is DTGVSQNPRHKITKRGQNVTFRCDPISEHNRLYWYRQTLGQGPEFLTYFQNEAQLEKSRLLSDRFSAERPKGSFSTLEIQRTEQGDSAMYLCASSPSGTTPNTGELFFGEGSRLTVL.

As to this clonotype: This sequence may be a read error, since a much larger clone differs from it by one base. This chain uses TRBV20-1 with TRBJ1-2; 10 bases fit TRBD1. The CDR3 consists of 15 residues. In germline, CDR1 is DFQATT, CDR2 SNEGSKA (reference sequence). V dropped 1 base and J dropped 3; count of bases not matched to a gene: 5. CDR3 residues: CSARASGTGDYGYTF. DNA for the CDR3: TGCAGTGCTAGAGCATCCGGGACAGGGGACTATGGCTACACCTTC.

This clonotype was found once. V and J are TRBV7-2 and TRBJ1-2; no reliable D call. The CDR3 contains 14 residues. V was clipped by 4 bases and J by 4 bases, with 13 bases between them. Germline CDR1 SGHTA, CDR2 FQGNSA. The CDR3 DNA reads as TGTGCCAGCAGCTGGGCCGGAACTTTCTATGGCTACACCTTC. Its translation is CASSWAGTFYGYTF.

The CDR3 bases are TGTGCCAGCAGTTTAATTGAAGGGGCTCATTACCAAGAGACCCAGTACTTC. This gives the protein CASSLIEGAHYQETQYF. The rearrangement joins TRBV12-3 or TRBV12-4 to TRBJ2-5; a possible D gene is TRBD1 (5 bases). Trimming removed 2 bases from V and 0 bases from J, with 16 bases in between. The CDR3 loop spans 17 amino acids.

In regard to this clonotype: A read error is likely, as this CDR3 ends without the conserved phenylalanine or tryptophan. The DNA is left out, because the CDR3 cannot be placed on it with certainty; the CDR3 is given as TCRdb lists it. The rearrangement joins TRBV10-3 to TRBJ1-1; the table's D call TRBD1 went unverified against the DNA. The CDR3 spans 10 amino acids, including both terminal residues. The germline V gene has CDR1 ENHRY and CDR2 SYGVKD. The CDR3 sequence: CAISSDRLIS.

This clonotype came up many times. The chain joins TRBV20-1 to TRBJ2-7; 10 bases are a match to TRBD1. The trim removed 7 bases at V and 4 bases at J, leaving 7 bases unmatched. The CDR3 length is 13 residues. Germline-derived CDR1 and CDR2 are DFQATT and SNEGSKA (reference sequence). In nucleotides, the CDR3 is TGCAGTGTTACGACAGGGGGCGGATACGAGCAGTACTTC. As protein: CSVTTGGGYEQYF.

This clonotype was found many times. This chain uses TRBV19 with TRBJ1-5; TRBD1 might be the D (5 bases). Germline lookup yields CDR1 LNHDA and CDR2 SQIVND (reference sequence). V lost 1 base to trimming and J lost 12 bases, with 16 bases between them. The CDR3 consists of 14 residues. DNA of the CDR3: TGTGCCAGTAGTATAGCCAGGGACTTAACTGTCCAGCATTTT. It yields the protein CASSIARDLTVQHF.

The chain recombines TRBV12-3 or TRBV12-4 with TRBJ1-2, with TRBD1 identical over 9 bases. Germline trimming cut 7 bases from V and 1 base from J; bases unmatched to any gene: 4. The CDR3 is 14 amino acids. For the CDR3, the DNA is TGTGCCAGCAAGCCGGGACAGGGTAACTATGGCTACACCTTC. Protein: CASKPGQGNYGYTF.

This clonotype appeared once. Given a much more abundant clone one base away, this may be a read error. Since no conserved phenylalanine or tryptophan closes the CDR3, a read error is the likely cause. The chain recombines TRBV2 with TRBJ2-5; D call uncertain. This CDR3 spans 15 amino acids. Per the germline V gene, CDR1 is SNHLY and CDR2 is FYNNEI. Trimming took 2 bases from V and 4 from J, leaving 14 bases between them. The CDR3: CASSESVAPLETQYL. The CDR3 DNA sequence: TGTGCCAGCAGTGAATCGGTAGCCCCGTTAGAGACCCAGTACTTA.

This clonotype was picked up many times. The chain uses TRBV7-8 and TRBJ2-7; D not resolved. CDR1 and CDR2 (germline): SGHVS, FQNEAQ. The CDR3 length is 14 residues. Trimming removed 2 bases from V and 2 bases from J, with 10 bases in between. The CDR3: CASSLSPGAYEQYF. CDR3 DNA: TGTGCCAGCAGCTTAAGTCCAGGAGCCTACGAGCAGTACTTC. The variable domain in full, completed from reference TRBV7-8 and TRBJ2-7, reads GAGVSQSPRYKVAKRGQDVALRCDPISGHVSLFWYQQALGQGPEFLTYFQNEAQLDKSGLPSDRFFAERPEGSVSTLKIQRTQQEDSAVYLCASSLSPGAYEQYFGPGTRLTVT.

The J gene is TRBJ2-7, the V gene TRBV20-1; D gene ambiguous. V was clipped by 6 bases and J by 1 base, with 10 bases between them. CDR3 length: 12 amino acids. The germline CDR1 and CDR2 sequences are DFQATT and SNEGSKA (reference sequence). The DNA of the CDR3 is TGCAGTGCCCATGACACTTCCTACGAGCAGTACTTC. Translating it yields CSAHDTSYEQYF.

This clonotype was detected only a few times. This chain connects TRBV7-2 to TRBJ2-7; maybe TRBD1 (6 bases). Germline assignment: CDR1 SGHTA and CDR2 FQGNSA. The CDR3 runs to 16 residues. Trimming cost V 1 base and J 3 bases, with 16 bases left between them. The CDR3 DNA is TGTGCCAGCAGCTTAGGAGGCCAGGGGAAAATCTACGAGCAGTACTTC. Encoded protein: CASSLGGQGKIYEQYF.

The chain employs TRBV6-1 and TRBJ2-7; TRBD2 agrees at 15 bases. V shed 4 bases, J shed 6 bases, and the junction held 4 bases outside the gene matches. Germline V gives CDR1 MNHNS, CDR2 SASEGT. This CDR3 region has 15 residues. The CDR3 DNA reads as TGTGCCAGCAGTGGCCGGGGACTAGCGGGAGGCGAGCAGTACTTC. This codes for CASSGRGLAGGEQYF.

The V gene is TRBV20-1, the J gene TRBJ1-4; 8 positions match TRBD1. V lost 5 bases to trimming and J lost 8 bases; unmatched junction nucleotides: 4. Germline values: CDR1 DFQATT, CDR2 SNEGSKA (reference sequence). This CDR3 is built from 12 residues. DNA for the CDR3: TGCAGTGCTTACCGGGACAGGGAAAAACTGTTTTTT. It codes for CSAYRDREKLFF.

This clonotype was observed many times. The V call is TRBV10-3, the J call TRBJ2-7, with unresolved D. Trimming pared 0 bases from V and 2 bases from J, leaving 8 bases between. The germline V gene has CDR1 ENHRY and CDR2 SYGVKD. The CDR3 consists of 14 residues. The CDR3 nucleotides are TGTGCCATCAGTGAGTCAGTACTGACCTACGAGCAGTACTTC. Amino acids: CAISESVLTYEQYF.

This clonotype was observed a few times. The CDR3 is CSAVRGYTF. In nucleotides, the CDR3 is TGCAGTGCAGTCAGGGGCTACACCTTC. V usage is TRBV20-1 and J usage is TRBJ1-2; D remains unclear. This CDR3 contains 9 residues. Germline V gives CDR1 DFQATT, CDR2 SNEGSKA (reference sequence). Trimming took off 6 bases at V and 8 bases at J, with 7 bases between the two ends.

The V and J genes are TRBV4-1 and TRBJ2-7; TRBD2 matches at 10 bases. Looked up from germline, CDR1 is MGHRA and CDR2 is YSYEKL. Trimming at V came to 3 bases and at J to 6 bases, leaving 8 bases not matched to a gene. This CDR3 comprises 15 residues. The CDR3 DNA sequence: TGCGCCAGCAGCCACATCAGCGGGGGGGCTGGCGAGCAGTACTTC. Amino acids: CASSHISGGAGEQYF.

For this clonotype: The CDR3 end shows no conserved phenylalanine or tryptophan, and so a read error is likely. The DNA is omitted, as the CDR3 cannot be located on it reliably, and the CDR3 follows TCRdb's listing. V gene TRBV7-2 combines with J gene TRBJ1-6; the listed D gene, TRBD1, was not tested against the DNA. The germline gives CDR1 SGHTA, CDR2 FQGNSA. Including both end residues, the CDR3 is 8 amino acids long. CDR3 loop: CASSSPRQ.

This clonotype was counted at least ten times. In nucleotides, the CDR3 is TGCAGTGCTAGAGGACAGGGGGTATACGAGCAGTACTTC. Translation: CSARGQGVYEQYF. This chain joins TRBV20-1 and TRBJ2-7; TRBD1 aligns across 9 bases. V lost 1 base to trimming and J lost 4 bases; unmatched junction nucleotides: 2. CDR1 DFQATT and CDR2 SNEGSKA come from the germline V gene (reference sequence). The CDR3 is made up of 13 amino acids.

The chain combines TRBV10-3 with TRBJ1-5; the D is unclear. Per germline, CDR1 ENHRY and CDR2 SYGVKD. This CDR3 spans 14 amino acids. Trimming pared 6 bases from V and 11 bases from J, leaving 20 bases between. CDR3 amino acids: CAIRVTDDQETQHF. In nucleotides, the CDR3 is TGTGCCATCAGGGTAACAGACGACCAAGAGACCCAGCATTTT.

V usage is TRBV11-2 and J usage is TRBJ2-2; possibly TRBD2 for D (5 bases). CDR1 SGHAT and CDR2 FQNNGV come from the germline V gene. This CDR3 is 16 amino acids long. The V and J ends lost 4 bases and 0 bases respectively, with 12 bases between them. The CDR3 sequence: CASSSDGVTNTGELFF. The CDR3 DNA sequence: TGTGCCAGCAGCTCCGACGGGGTAACGAACACCGGGGAGCTGTTTTTT.

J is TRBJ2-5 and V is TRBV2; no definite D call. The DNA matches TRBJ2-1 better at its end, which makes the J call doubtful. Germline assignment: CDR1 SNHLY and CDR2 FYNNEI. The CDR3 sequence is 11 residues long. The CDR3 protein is CASSEVHEQFF. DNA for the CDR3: TGTGCCAGCAGTGAAGTCCATGAGCAGTTCTTC.

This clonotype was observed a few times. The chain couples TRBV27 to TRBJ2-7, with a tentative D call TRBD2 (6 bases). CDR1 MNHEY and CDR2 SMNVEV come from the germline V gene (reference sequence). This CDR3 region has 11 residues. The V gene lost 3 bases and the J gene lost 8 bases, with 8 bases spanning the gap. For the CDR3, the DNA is TGTGCCAGCAGTTTCCGGGAGCAGCAGTACTTC. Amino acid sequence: CASSFREQQYF.

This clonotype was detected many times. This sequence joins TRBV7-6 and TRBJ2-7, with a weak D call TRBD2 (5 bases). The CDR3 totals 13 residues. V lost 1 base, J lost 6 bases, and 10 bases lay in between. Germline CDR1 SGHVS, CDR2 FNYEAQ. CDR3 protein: CASSLVGGREQYF. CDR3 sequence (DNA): TGTGCCAGCAGCTTAGTCGGCGGGCGCGAGCAGTACTTC.

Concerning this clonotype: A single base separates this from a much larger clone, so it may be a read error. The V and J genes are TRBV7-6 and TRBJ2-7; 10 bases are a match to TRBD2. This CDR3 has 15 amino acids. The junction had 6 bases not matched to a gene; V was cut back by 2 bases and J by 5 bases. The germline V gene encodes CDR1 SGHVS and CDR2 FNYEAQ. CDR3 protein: CASSLTGLAHHEQYF. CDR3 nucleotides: TGTGCCAGCAGCTTAACGGGACTAGCGCACCACGAGCAGTACTTC.

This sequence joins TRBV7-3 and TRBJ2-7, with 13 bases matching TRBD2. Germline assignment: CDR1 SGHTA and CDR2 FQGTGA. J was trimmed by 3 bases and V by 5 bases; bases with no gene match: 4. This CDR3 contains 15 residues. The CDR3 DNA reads TGTGCCAGCAGCAACGGGACTAGCGGGATCTACGAGCAGTACTTC. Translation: CASSNGTSGIYEQYF.

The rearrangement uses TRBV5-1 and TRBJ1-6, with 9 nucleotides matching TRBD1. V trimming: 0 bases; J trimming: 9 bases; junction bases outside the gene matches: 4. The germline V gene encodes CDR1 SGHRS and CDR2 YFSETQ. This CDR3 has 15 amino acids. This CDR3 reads CASSLDTGGGSPLHF. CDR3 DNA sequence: TGCGCCAGCAGCTTGGATACAGGGGGCGGTTCACCCCTCCACTTT.

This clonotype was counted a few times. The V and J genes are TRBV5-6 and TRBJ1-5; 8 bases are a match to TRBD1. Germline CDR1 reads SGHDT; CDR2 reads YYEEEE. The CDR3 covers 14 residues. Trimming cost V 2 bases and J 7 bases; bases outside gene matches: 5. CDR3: CASSFTGGRQPQHF. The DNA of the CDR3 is TGTGCCAGCAGCTTTACAGGGGGAAGGCAGCCCCAGCATTTT.

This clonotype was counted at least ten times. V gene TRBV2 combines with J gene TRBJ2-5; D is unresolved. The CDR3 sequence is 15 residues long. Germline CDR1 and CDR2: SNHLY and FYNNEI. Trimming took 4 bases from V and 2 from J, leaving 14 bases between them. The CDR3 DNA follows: TGTGCCAGCAGTGGTTCGATCTTCAATCAAGAGACCCAGTACTTC. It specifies CASSGSIFNQETQYF. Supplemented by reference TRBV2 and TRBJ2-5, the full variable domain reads EPEVTQTPSHQVTQMGQEVILRCVPISNHLYFYWYRQILGQKVEFLVSFYNNEISEKSEIFDDQFSVERPDGSNFTLKIRSTKLEDSAMYFCASSGSIFNQETQYFGPGTRLLVL.